Following are 8 T cell receptor beta chains from one sample sequenced in a study of blood T cell repertoires in COVID-19. Clones were sequenced by immunoSEQ multiplex PCR, and TCRdb holds only the in-frame ones, with some missing. The repertoire holds 350,000 to 450,000 clones, with 88% as singletons. The sample taken for sequencing was PBMCs or T cells enriched from blood (not recorded which). The receptors stem from a woman aged 18 to 35 who had been exposed to COVID-19.

The CDR3 DNA sequence: TGTGCCAGCCTCAGGGGGCGCGACCACGAGCAGTACTTC. Translating gives CASLRGRDHEQYF. V usage is TRBV28 and J usage is TRBJ2-7, with 8 nucleotides matching TRBD1. Germline V lookup: CDR1 MDHEN, CDR2 SYDVKM. The CDR3 contains 13 residues. The V and J ends lost 8 bases and 5 bases, in that order; junction bases with no gene match: 8.

This chain joins TRBV6-5 and TRBJ2-1; 12 bases agree with TRBD2. V shed 8 bases, J shed 6 bases, and the junction held 5 bases outside the gene matches. This CDR3 comprises 14 residues. Per the germline V gene, CDR1 is MNHEY and CDR2 is SVGAGI. Here the CDR3 reads CASVQTSGGNEQFF. The DNA of the CDR3 is TGTGCCAGCGTCCAGACTAGCGGGGGCAATGAGCAGTTCTTC.

The chain carries TRBV28 and TRBJ1-5; D possibly corresponds to TRBD1 (6 bases). V shed 8 bases and J shed 6 bases, with 17 bases lying between them. Germline CDR1 is MDHEN and CDR2 is SYDVKM. CDR3 size: 14 residues. CDR3 nucleotide sequence: TGTGCCAGCTCTGGTGGGGGCCGGGGTCAGCCCCAGCATTTT. Protein sequence: CASSGGGRGQPQHF.

The CDR3 sequence: CASSYRPGSGANVLTF. The CDR3 DNA reads TGTGCCAGCAGTTACCGACCGGGCTCTGGGGCCAACGTCCTGACTTTC. The chain couples TRBV28 to TRBJ2-6, with D unclear. Trimming removed 4 bases at V and 0 bases at J, with 10 bases between. The germline CDR1 and CDR2 sequences are MDHEN and SYDVKM. This CDR3 is built from 16 residues.

This clone has just one count. The chain carries TRBV10-3 and TRBJ2-5, with 8 bases lining up with TRBD1. The germline gives CDR1 ENHRY, CDR2 SYGVKD. CDR3 size: 14 residues. J gave up 5 bases and V 4 bases, and 6 bases lay outside the gene matches. The CDR3 DNA reads as TGTGCCATCAGTGGGATACAGGGGGTGGAGACCCAGTACTTC. Translation: CAISGIQGVETQYF.

Points on this clone: The same CDR3 is also encoded by other DNA sequences in this sample. This chain joins TRBV5-4 and TRBJ2-1; D gene uncertain. Trimming cost V 4 bases and J 4 bases, with 6 bases left between them. CDR3 length: 12 residues. Germline V gene sequence: CDR1 SGHNT, CDR2 YYREEE (reference sequence). This CDR3 reads CASSLSYNEQFF. CDR3 sequence (DNA): TGTGCCAGCAGCCTGTCGTACAATGAGCAGTTCTTC.

V and J are TRBV7-2 and TRBJ2-2; D possibly corresponds to TRBD2 (6 bases). In germline, CDR1 is SGHTA, CDR2 FQGNSA. V gave up 5 bases and J gave up 6 bases, with 19 bases separating them. This CDR3 contains 16 residues. The CDR3 nucleotides are TGTGCCAGCAGCCCCCACGGGGTTGGCGGGGCCGGGGAGCTGTTTTTT. Its protein is CASSPHGVGGAGELFF.

The chain joins TRBV4-2 to TRBJ2-1; 9 bases match TRBD1. Trimming cost V 2 bases and J 9 bases; bases outside gene matches: 11. This CDR3 spans 16 amino acids. Per the germline V gene, CDR1 is LGHNA and CDR2 is YNFKEQ. CDR3 loop: CASSQQPGQGGVEQFF. CDR3 bases: TGTGCCAGCAGCCAACAACCGGGACAGGGAGGGGTTGAGCAGTTCTTC.